The rows below give T cell receptor beta chains drawn from one sample of a study of a mutant IDH1 vaccine in newly diagnosed glioma. No antigen has been identified for these receptors. Libraries were prepared by immunoSEQ multiplex PCR; TCRdb keeps only in-frame clonotypes and omits some of them. The sample has about 30,000 clones; about 90% are singletons. The source material was PBMCs, sampled from a glioma patient whose treatment included an IDH1 peptide vaccine. These receptors all come from a man between 18 and 29 years old with glioma. Each CDR3 is given with its conserved first and last residue. The order of the fields is D gene, clone size, V gene, J gene, CDR3 DNA, CDR3 protein. The D gene is left open where the match is weak. Clone size is stated in some rows and not others, as once, few, many or a class when expanded.

NA	NA	TRBV6-6	TRBJ2-5	TGTGCCAGCAGTTACTTTGGGGGGCAAGAGACCCAGTACTTC	CASSYFGGQETQYF
TRBD2	once	TRBV5-8	TRBJ2-5	TGTGCCACCGCTCAACCCCGTAGCGGGAGTGGCGGAGAGACCCAGTACTTC	CATAQPRSGSGGETQYF
TRBD1	NA	TRBV6-1	TRBJ1-5	TGTGCCAGCAGCCTAGAGACAGGGTGGAATCAGCCCCAGCATTTT	CASSLETGWNQPQHF
NA	once	TRBV5-6	TRBJ1-2	TGTGCCAGCAGCCCCCCCTCAGGGGCGGGTGGCTACACCTTC	CASSPPSGAGGYTF
NA	NA	TRBV7-2	TRBJ1-1	TGTGCCAGCAGCTTAGGTCCAGGGGAGAACACTGAAGCTTTCTTT	CASSLGPGENTEAFF
NA	once	TRBV13	TRBJ2-7	TGTGCCAGCAGCTTATGGACGGGGAACGAGCAGTACTTC	CASSLWTGNEQYF
NA	NA	TRBV4-1	TRBJ2-2	TGCGCCAGCAGCCAAGAAGGGGCAGGCCCCGGGGAGCTGTTTTTT	CASSQEGAGPGELFF
NA	few	TRBV2	TRBJ1-4	TGTGCCAGCAGAGAACAGACAACTAATGAAAAACTGTTTTTT	CASREQTTNEKLFF
NA	once	TRBV30	TRBJ1-1	TGTGCCTGGAGTCGGGGGCAGGACACTGAAGCTTTCTTT	CAWSRGQDTEAFF
NA	once	TRBV6-6	TRBJ1-2	TGTGCCAGCATCGGAGGCACTAACTATGGCTACACCTTC	CASIGGTNYGYTF
NA	NA	TRBV19	TRBJ2-2	TGTGCCAGTAGTATAGTAGGGGAGCTGTTTTTT	CASSIVGELFF
TRBD1	NA	TRBV6-6	TRBJ1-1	TGTGCCAGCACCATTCGACAGGGGACAAAAGAAGCTTTCTTT	CASTIRQGTKEAFF
NA	NA	TRBV6-1	TRBJ1-1	TGTGCCAGCAGTGAGAGACAGAACACTGAAGCTTTCTTT	CASSERQNTEAFF
NA	NA	TRBV6-5	TRBJ1-1	TGTGCCAGCAGTTACACGGGACGGCAGAACACTGAAGCTTTCTTT	CASSYTGRQNTEAFF
TRBD1	NA	TRBV2	TRBJ1-2	TGTGCCAGCAGTTACTACAGGGGGAGCTATGGCTACACCTTC	CASSYYRGSYGYTF
NA	NA	TRBV27	TRBJ1-5	TGTGCCAGCAGTAGGCTCGGGGGTCCCAATCAGCCCCAGCATTTT	CASSRLGGPNQPQHF
NA	NA	TRBV13	TRBJ1-1	TGTGCCAGCAGCTTAGGAGCGTACACTGAAGCTTTCTTT	CASSLGAYTEAFF
NA	once	TRBV5-1	TRBJ2-1	TGCGCCAGCAGCTTGGCGGGGGTGGGATACAATGAGCAGTTCTTC	CASSLAGVGYNEQFF
NA	NA	TRBV29-1	TRBJ2-3	TGCAGCGCCGCCAGGGACGGCACAGATACGCAGTATTTT	CSAARDGTDTQYF
NA	NA	TRBV30	TRBJ1-1	TGTGCCTGGAGTTCGGGGGCACTTGAAGCTTTCTTT	CAWSSGALEAFF
TRBD1	once	TRBV9	TRBJ2-1	TGTGCCAGCAGCCCCGGGACAGGACGCAATGAGCAGTTCTTC	CASSPGTGRNEQFF
NA	NA	TRBV7-2	TRBJ1-2	TGTGCCAGCAGCTTAGGAGAGACAGGAGCCTATGGCTACACCTTC	CASSLGETGAYGYTF
NA	NA	TRBV19	TRBJ1-5	TGTGCCAGTAGTATTGACGGAAGCAATCAGCCCCAGCATTTT	CASSIDGSNQPQHF
TRBD1	NA	TRBV27	TRBJ1-2	TGTGCCAGCAGTAAATTCTCACAGACAGGGAACTATGGCTACACCTTC	CASSKFSQTGNYGYTF
TRBD2	once	TRBV9	TRBJ2-2	TGTGCCAGCGCAGGGACTAGCGGGATGTCGCCGTCCGCCGGGGAGCTGTTTTTT	CASAGTSGMSPSAGELFF
NA	NA	TRBV18	TRBJ2-7	TGTGCCAGCTCACCCCGAACAGGGGGGGGTTCCGAGCAGTACTTC	CASSPRTGGGSEQYF
NA	NA	TRBV19	TRBJ1-1	TGTGCCAGTAGTCTCACAGAGAACACTGAAGCTTTCTTT	CASSLTENTEAFF
TRBD2	NA	TRBV25-1	TRBJ2-3	TGTGCCAGCAGTGATACCGGGAGGCGCACAGATACGCAGTATTTT	CASSDTGRRTDTQYF
NA	once	TRBV29-1	TRBJ1-5	TGCAGCGTGGAGGGCCCTAATCAGCCCCAGCATTTT	CSVEGPNQPQHF
NA	NA	TRBV7-2	TRBJ2-5	TGTGCCAGCAGCTTGAGCTCCGTGGCAGAGACCCAGTACTTC	CASSLSSVAETQYF
TRBD2	NA	TRBV29-1	TRBJ2-1	TGCAGCGTTGGGAGGACTAGCGGGAGCATGGGTGAGCAGTTCTTC	CSVGRTSGSMGEQFF
TRBD2	NA	TRBV6-4	TRBJ2-3	TGTGCCAGTTCCGAAACTAGCGGGAGTTTGAATACGCAGTATTTT	CASSETSGSLNTQYF
NA	NA	TRBV9	TRBJ2-3	TGTGCCAGCAGCCCTACTGCGGGAGATACGCAGTATTTT	CASSPTAGDTQYF
NA	NA	TRBV4-3	TRBJ1-2	TGCGCCAGCAGCCCCGGCTGGGGCCGGGATGGCTACACCTTC	CASSPGWGRDGYTF
NA	NA	TRBV6-5	TRBJ2-5	TGTGCCAGCAGTTACTCAAACACCTCTCCAGAGACCCAGTACTTC	CASSYSNTSPETQYF
NA	NA	TRBV10-3	TRBJ2-5	TGTGCCATCAGTCGCCCTCGGGCCCAGTACTTC	CAISRPRAQYF
NA	NA	TRBV13	TRBJ2-2	TGTGCCAGCAGCCTGAGGGGGGGTAGGAAAACCGGGGAGCTGTTTTTT	CASSLRGGRKTGELFF